This entry lists 27 T cell receptor beta chains sequenced from one sample in a study of cytomegalovirus exposure and HLA in healthy donors. Some clones are missing from TCRdb's copy, which holds only in-frame ones; the method was immunoSEQ multiplex PCR. The table has under 95,000 clones, 94% seen once. The specimen sequenced was PBMCs. These receptors all stem from a woman aged 18-29 years in good health and CMV-seronegative.

V usage is TRBV6-5 and J usage is TRBJ1-4; D is possibly TRBD1 (6 bases). V was trimmed by 5 bases and J by 8 bases, leaving 18 bases between them. Germline assignment: CDR1 MNHEY and CDR2 SVGAGI. The length of the CDR3 is 15 residues. The CDR3 protein is CASSATGRTGEKLFF. Written as DNA, the CDR3 is TGTGCCAGCAGTGCAACAGGGAGAACCGGCGAAAAACTGTTTTTT.

This chain links TRBV29-1 with TRBJ2-2, with D maybe TRBD1 (6 bases). CDR1 and CDR2 (germline): SQVTM, ANQGSEA. V lost 7 bases, J lost 6 bases, and 18 bases lay in between. The CDR3 is 14 amino acids. The CDR3 loop is CSGLEQGSPGELFF. The CDR3 bases are TGCAGCGGTCTCGAACAGGGCTCTCCCGGGGAGCTGTTTTTT.

The chain combines TRBV30 with TRBJ2-1; weak D call: TRBD2 (7 bases). Trimming stripped 2 bases from V and 5 bases from J, with 19 bases between. The CDR3 sequence is 16 residues long. From germline, CDR1 is GTSNPN and CDR2 SVGIG (reference sequence). This CDR3 reads CAWSPRGGDLHNEQFF. The DNA for the CDR3 is TGTGCCTGGAGTCCCAGGGGAGGGGACTTGCACAATGAGCAGTTCTTC.

The chain has TRBV4-1 and TRBJ1-5; 7 nucleotides agree with TRBD1. The ends lost 3 bases at V and 2 bases at J; junction bases unmatched: 10. The germline CDR1 and CDR2 sequences are MGHRA and YSYEKL. The CDR3 covers 17 residues. Here the CDR3 DNA reads TGCGCCAGCAGCCAGGGCCCCGGGACAGTAGGCAATCAGCCCCAGCATTTT. It yields the protein CASSQGPGTVGNQPQHF.

This chain connects TRBV7-2 to TRBJ2-7; TRBD2 aligns across 8 bases. After removal of 1 base from V and 7 bases from J, the junction contained 12 bases not matched to a gene. The V gene's germline CDR1 is SGHTA and CDR2 FQGNSA. This CDR3 comprises 16 residues. The CDR3 region has the DNA TGTGCCAGCAGCTTAGATAGGGGGACTAGATTGGGTGAGCAGTACTTC. Translated, it gives CASSLDRGTRLGEQYF.

The chain combines TRBV5-4 with TRBJ1-2, with 8 bases matching TRBD1. V lost 3 bases, J lost 3 bases, and 7 bases stayed unmatched. Looked up from germline, CDR1 is SGHNT and CDR2 is YYREEE (reference sequence). This CDR3 has 15 residues. CDR3 sequence reads: CASSSWTGIDYGYTF. The CDR3 region has the DNA TGTGCCAGCAGCTCCTGGACAGGGATTGACTATGGCTACACCTTC.

The chain links TRBV11-3 to TRBJ1-1; perhaps TRBD1 as D (6 bases). The germline CDR1 and CDR2 sequences are SGHNT and YENEEA. CDR3 length: 15 amino acids. Trimming stripped 5 bases from V and 1 base from J, with 14 bases between. The CDR3 bases are TGTGCCAGCAGCGGTAGGGGACATAAGAACACTGAAGCTTTCTTT. It encodes CASSGRGHKNTEAFF.

This rearrangement joins TRBV30 to TRBJ1-1; D perhaps matches TRBD1 (5 bases). In germline, CDR1 is GTSNPN, CDR2 SVGIG (reference sequence). The CDR3 sequence is 12 residues long. Deletions cut 1 base from V and 8 bases from J, with 11 bases between. The CDR3 DNA reads TGTGCCTGGAGTGCAGGGAGGTTGGAAGCTTTCTTT. Protein product: CAWSAGRLEAFF. The full variable domain, completed using reference TRBV30 and TRBJ1-1, is SQTIHQWPATLVQPVGSPLSLECTVEGTSNPNLYWYRQAAGRGLQLLFYSVGIGQISSEVPQNLSASRPQDRQFILSSKKLLLSDSGFYLCAWSAGRLEAFFGQGTRLTVV.

The rearrangement uses TRBV7-3 and TRBJ2-1; D is unclear. CDR1 is SGHTA and CDR2 is FQGTGA in the germline V gene. The CDR3 covers 13 residues. Trimming stripped 2 bases from V and 4 bases from J, with 6 bases between. The CDR3 DNA follows: TGTGCCAGCAGCTTATATGAGTACAATGAGCAGTTCTTC. It codes for CASSLYEYNEQFF.

CDR3 in amino acids: CASSPGTFMGPYEQYF. The CDR3, as DNA: TGTGCCAGCAGTCCCGGGACTTTTATGGGGCCCTACGAGCAGTACTTC. V is TRBV4-2 and J is TRBJ2-7; weak D call: TRBD2 (6 bases). Germline-derived CDR1 and CDR2 are LGHNA and YNFKEQ. The CDR3 totals 16 residues. The V gene lost 6 bases and the J gene lost 2 bases, with 20 bases spanning the gap.

The gene calls are TRBV6-1 and TRBJ1-1, with 7 bases aligning to TRBD1. The junction had 12 bases not matched to a gene; V was cut back by 5 bases and J by 3 bases. Germline V gives CDR1 MNHNS, CDR2 SASEGT. The CDR3 is 16 amino acids. The CDR3 DNA follows: TGTGCCAGCAGTCAAGGGGGCGTTACGTCCGACACTGAAGCTTTCTTT. It translates to CASSQGGVTSDTEAFF.

The V gene is TRBV27, the J gene TRBJ1-4; 7 nucleotides match TRBD1. The trim removed 3 bases at V and 5 bases at J, leaving 6 bases unmatched. From germline, CDR1 is MNHEY and CDR2 SMNVEV (reference sequence). CDR3 size: 15 residues. Written as DNA, the CDR3 is TGTGCCAGCAGTTTGGGCCAGACAGGGAATGAAAAACTGTTTTTT. This translates into CASSLGQTGNEKLFF.

This chain links TRBV7-9 with TRBJ2-1; the match to TRBD1 covers 8 bases. The J segment lost 3 bases and the V segment lost 4 bases, leaving 5 bases of the junction unmatched. The CDR3 runs 15 residues. Germline CDR1 reads SEHNR; CDR2 reads FQNEAQ (reference sequence). CDR3 protein: CASSYDRGHYNEQFF. The CDR3 nucleotides read TGTGCCAGCAGCTACGACAGGGGCCACTACAATGAGCAGTTCTTC.

This clone was seen only a few times. This chain links TRBV28 with TRBJ2-7; possibly TRBD1 for D (6 bases). This CDR3 is built from 13 residues. The ends were cut back, 6 bases at V and 0 bases at J, with 9 bases in the middle. Germline V gene lookup returns CDR1 MDHEN and CDR2 SYDVKM. The CDR3 DNA follows: TGTGCCAGCAGCCTACAGGGCTCCTACGAGCAGTACTTC. It translates to CASSLQGSYEQYF.

V and J are TRBV5-4 and TRBJ2-1, with D tentatively TRBD2 (5 bases). The V and J ends lost 3 bases and 5 bases respectively, with 9 bases between them. Germline CDR1 SGHNT, CDR2 YYREEE (reference sequence). The CDR3 is made up of 13 amino acids. The CDR3 here is CASSSRVDNEQFF. The CDR3 DNA reads as TGTGCCAGCAGCTCGCGGGTCGACAATGAGCAGTTCTTC.

This chain links TRBV5-1 with TRBJ2-5; 10 bases agree with TRBD2. CDR3 length equals 14 residues. CDR1 and CDR2 from the germline V gene are SGHRS and YFSETQ. The V segment lost 4 bases and the J segment 5 bases; nucleotides outside the gene matches: 5. As DNA, the CDR3 is TGCGCCAGCAGCGCAGCGGGGGGGTCTGAGACCCAGTACTTC. This sequence encodes CASSAAGGSETQYF. The variable domain in full, with the rest retrieved from reference TRBV5-1 and TRBJ2-5, is KAGVTQTPRYLIKTRGQQVTLSCSPISGHRSVSWYQQTPGQGLQFLFEYFSETQRNKGNFPGRFSGRQFSNSRSEMNVSTLELGDSALYLCASSAAGGSETQYFGPGTRLLVL.

This sequence joins TRBV5-4 and TRBJ2-5; D perhaps matches TRBD1 (5 bases). V was cut by 0 bases and J by 1 base, with 13 bases left in between. The V gene's germline CDR1 is SGHNT and CDR2 YYREEE (reference sequence). This CDR3 has 16 amino acids. CDR3 DNA: TGTGCCAGCAGCTTGGTTACTGGGGCGATCCAAGAGACCCAGTACTTC. It translates to CASSLVTGAIQETQYF.

The chain links TRBV18 to TRBJ2-7; 10 bases are a match to TRBD1. CDR3 length: 15 amino acids. From germline, CDR1 is KGHSH and CDR2 LQKENI. The trim removed 3 bases at V and 2 bases at J, leaving 4 bases unmatched. The CDR3 protein is CASSPSGQGAYEQYF. The CDR3, as DNA: TGTGCCAGCTCACCGTCCGGACAGGGGGCCTACGAGCAGTACTTC.

This chain joins TRBV29-1 and TRBJ1-1; the match to TRBD1 covers 7 bases. Losses at the gene ends were 5 bases for V and 7 bases for J; bases not matched to a gene: 7. The CDR3 loop spans 12 amino acids. Germline CDR1 SQVTM, CDR2 ANQGSEA. The CDR3 bases are TGCAGCGTTACCGGGACAGACCTTGAAGCTTTCTTT. It translates to CSVTGTDLEAFF.

The J gene is TRBJ1-2, the V gene TRBV7-6, with D maybe TRBD1 (5 bases). V lost 5 bases to trimming and J lost 8 bases, with 15 bases between them. CDR1 is SGHVS and CDR2 is FNYEAQ in the germline V gene. The CDR3 covers 13 residues. The CDR3 region has the DNA TGTGCCAGCAGCCCGGGACTCATGCTGGGCTACACCTTC. This translates into CASSPGLMLGYTF.

The V gene is TRBV18, the J gene TRBJ1-5; D ambiguous. Germline V gene data show CDR1 as KGHSH and CDR2 as LQKENI. The germline V and J ends were trimmed by 3 bases and 4 bases, with 13 bases remaining between them. CDR3 length: 15 amino acids. In DNA, the CDR3 is TGTGCCAGCTCACCCACCGGGTCCCGAAATCAGCCCCAGCATTTT. Amino acids: CASSPTGSRNQPQHF.

The chain carries TRBV10-2 and TRBJ2-6; 11 bases are shared with TRBD1. The CDR3 contains 18 residues. Trimming cost V 8 bases and J 1 base; bases outside gene matches: 10. CDR1 and CDR2 from the germline V gene are WSHSY and SAAADI. The CDR3 nucleotides are TGCGCCAGCCGGTCCACGGGACAGGGGGTATCTGGGGCCAACGTCCTGACTTTC. This codes for CASRSTGQGVSGANVLTF.

The rearrangement joins TRBV27 to TRBJ1-4; D is unclear. Germline assignment: CDR1 MNHEY and CDR2 SMNVEV (reference sequence). The CDR3 consists of 14 residues. V was pared by 8 bases and J by 0 bases, with 10 bases between. CDR3 bases: TGTGCCAGCGCAGAAGTGCCAACTAATGAAAAACTGTTTTTT. This translates into CASAEVPTNEKLFF.

The rearrangement links TRBV10-2 to TRBJ2-3; D unclear. This CDR3 contains 11 residues. Germline V CDR1 and CDR2: WSHSY, SAAADI. Trimming removed 4 bases from V and 4 bases from J, with 3 bases in between. The CDR3 DNA reads TGCGCCAGCAGTGTCGCAGATACGCAGTATTTT. Translated: CASSVADTQYF.

This clone was observed a single time. V gene TRBV19 combines with J gene TRBJ2-2; TRBD1 is a possible D gene (5 bases). Germline V gene data show CDR1 as LNHDA and CDR2 as SQIVND (reference sequence). V was cut by 8 bases and J by 0 bases, with 10 bases left in between. The CDR3 extends over 14 amino acids. CDR3 nucleotide sequence: TGTGCCAGTTCGACAGCCCCGAACACCGGGGAGCTGTTTTTT. Translated: CASSTAPNTGELFF.

The V gene is TRBV2, the J gene TRBJ2-7, with 7 bases matching TRBD2. The CDR3 is 12 residues long. V lost 7 bases, J lost 6 bases, and 6 bases stayed unmatched. Germline V gene lookup returns CDR1 SNHLY and CDR2 FYNNEI. Here the CDR3 reads CASTQPGGEQYF. CDR3 DNA: TGTGCCAGCACCCAACCGGGGGGCGAGCAGTACTTC.

V is TRBV29-1 and J is TRBJ2-1; 10 nucleotides line up with TRBD2. Germline loops: CDR1 SQVTM, CDR2 ANQGSEA. The CDR3 extends over 17 amino acids. J was trimmed by 4 bases and V by 2 bases; bases with no gene match: 11. The CDR3 bases are TGCAGCGTTGAACGGGCTCTAGCGGGAGTTACGTACAATGAGCAGTTCTTC. It is translated as CSVERALAGVTYNEQFF.